This T cell receptor (beta chain) was sequenced during a study of blood T cell repertoires in COVID-19. About the study: Some COVID-19 samples were acute and others convalescent; all came from the United States, Italy and Spain.

Seattle patient enrollment occurred during active infection, with longitudinal follow-up thereafter. Original data processing: For nucleated cells, counts were estimated from reference gene primer amplification. Method: immunoSEQ multiplex PCR; TCRdb's copy keeps in-frame clones and lacks some. The V and J calls and clone size were taken over from that table, and D and trimming were inferred from the DNA. The sample yields about 130,000 clones, 70% to 80% seen once. The CDR3 extends over 17 amino acids. Trimming removed 2 bases at V and 8 bases at J, with 21 bases between. Germline CDR1 and CDR2: LGHNA and YSLEER.

The sample was peripheral blood. The origin of this receptor is a woman in her seventies with COVID-19, enrolled during active disease. This chain uses TRBV4-3 with TRBJ1-4; tentatively, D is TRBD1 (5 bases). The CDR3 loop is CASSQRDSLRGGEKLFF. CDR3 DNA: TGCGCCAGCAGCCAACGGGACTCTCTCCGGGGCGGCGAAAAACTGTTTTTT.